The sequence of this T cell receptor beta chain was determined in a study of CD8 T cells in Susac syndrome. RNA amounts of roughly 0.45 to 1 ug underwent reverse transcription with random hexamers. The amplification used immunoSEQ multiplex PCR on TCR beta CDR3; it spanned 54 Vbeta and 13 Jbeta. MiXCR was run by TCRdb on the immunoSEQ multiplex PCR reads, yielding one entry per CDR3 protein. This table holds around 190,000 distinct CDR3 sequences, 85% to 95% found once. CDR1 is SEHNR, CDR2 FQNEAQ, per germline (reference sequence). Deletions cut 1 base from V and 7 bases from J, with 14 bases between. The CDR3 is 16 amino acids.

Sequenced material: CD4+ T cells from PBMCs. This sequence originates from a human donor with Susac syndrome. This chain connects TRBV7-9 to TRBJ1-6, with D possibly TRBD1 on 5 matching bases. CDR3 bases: TGTGCCAGCAGCTTAGGGGAGGGGAGTTGGAATTCACCCCTCCACTTT. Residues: CASSLGEGSWNSPLHF. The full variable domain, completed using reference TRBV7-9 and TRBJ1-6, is DTGVSQNPRHKITKRGQNVTFRCDPISEHNRLYWYRQTLGQGPEFLTYFQNEAQLEKSRLLSDRFSAERPKGSFSTLEIQRTEQGDSAMYLCASSLGEGSWNSPLHFGNGTRLTVT.